Presented here are 25 T cell receptor beta chains from one specimen sequenced in a study of regulatory T cells in long-lasting Graves disease. Time point given: newly diagnosed GD, antithyroid drugs for less than 3 months. The TCR library was made from RNA extracted from PBMCs. Libraries of TCR beta came from iRepertoire HTBI primers plus Arm-PCR of CDR3 regions. Each CDR3 protein is one row after TCRdb ran MiXCR on the multiplex PCR reads. Altogether some 250,000 distinct CDR3 sequences are present, 18% being singletons, with the ten largest covering approximately 20%. The sample consisted of peripheral blood mononuclear cells (PBMCs), taken at new diagnosis, from a patient treated with antithyroid drugs. All receptors come from a female donor with Graves disease.

V gene TRBV4-1 combines with J gene TRBJ2-5, with a tentative D call TRBD1 (6 bases). V dropped 3 bases and J dropped 2 bases, with 22 bases sitting between them. Germline V gives CDR1 MGHRA, CDR2 YSYEKL. The CDR3 has 18 residues. The DNA of the CDR3 is TGCGCCAGCAGCCACTCGGTTTTCCAGGACAGAACTCAAGAGACCCAGTACTTC. Protein: CASSHSVFQDRTQETQYF.

This clonotype was found many times. This chain connects TRBV28 to TRBJ1-2, with D perhaps TRBD1 (5 bases). The CDR3 is made up of 13 amino acids. Per germline, CDR1 MDHEN and CDR2 SYDVKM. Trimming shortened V by 5 bases and J by 7 bases, and 14 bases separated the two germline ends. CDR3 bases: TGTGCCAGCAGTCTCCAGGGAATTTTTGGCTACACCTTC. This gives the protein CASSLQGIFGYTF.

As concerns this clonotype: This may arise from a read error, as a much more abundant clone is one base away. This chain connects TRBV20-1 to TRBJ2-7; unclear D gene. The CDR3 totals 14 residues. Germline-derived CDR1 and CDR2 are DFQATT and SNEGSKA (reference sequence). The DNA for the CDR3 is TGCAGTGCTAAGGACCTTCTGGACGGATACGAGCGGTACTTC. Encoded protein: CSAKDLLDGYERYF.

This clonotype was observed at least ten times. This chain connects TRBV2 to TRBJ2-1, with 7 bases aligning to TRBD2. CDR1 is SNHLY and CDR2 is FYNNEI in the germline V gene. The CDR3 is made up of 15 amino acids. Unmatched junction bases numbered 9, after V lost 5 bases and J lost 5 bases. The CDR3 DNA follows: TGTGCCAGCAGTCTCGCGGGAGCATATAACAATGAGCAGTTCTTC. Residues: CASSLAGAYNNEQFF.

This clonotype was observed many times. The chain is built from TRBV30 and TRBJ1-2, with 9 positions matching TRBD1. Losses at the gene ends were 2 bases for V and 5 bases for J; bases not matched to a gene: 3. The CDR3 length is 13 residues. CDR1 is GTSNPN, CDR2 SVGIG, per germline (reference sequence). CDR3 DNA: TGTGCCTGGAGTCTGGGACAGGGTTATGGCTACACCTTC. This gives the protein CAWSLGQGYGYTF.

This clonotype was detected ten times or more. The chain carries TRBV7-9 and TRBJ2-2; TRBD1 is a possible D gene (5 bases). CDR1 SEHNR and CDR2 FQNEAQ come from the germline V gene (reference sequence). The V end lost 5 bases, the J end lost 8 bases, and 18 bases lay between the germline ends. The CDR3 has 15 amino acids. The chain's CDR3 is CASSPALTAGGELFF. The CDR3 DNA follows: TGTGCCAGCAGCCCAGCCCTGACCGCAGGGGGGGAGCTGTTTTTT.

J is TRBJ1-6 and V is TRBV2, with TRBD1 matching 9 bases. V shed 5 bases, J shed 7 bases, and the junction held 3 bases outside the gene matches. Germline loops: CDR1 SNHLY, CDR2 FYNNEI. There are 14 residues in the CDR3. CDR3 coding DNA: TGTGCCAGCAGTAGGGACAGGGACAATTCACCCCTCCACTTT. It encodes CASSRDRDNSPLHF.

This clonotype was detected ten times or more. The J gene is TRBJ2-7, the V gene TRBV5-6; D remains unclear. V gave up 4 bases and J gave up 0 bases, with 11 bases separating them. This CDR3 spans 14 amino acids. In germline, CDR1 is SGHDT, CDR2 YYEEEE. This chain's CDR3 is CASSDLLISYEQYF. The CDR3 DNA is TGTGCCAGCAGCGATTTACTGATCTCCTACGAGCAGTACTTC.

This clonotype has more than one count but fewer than ten. The chain employs TRBV18 and TRBJ1-1, with TRBD1 as a possible D gene (5 bases). CDR1 is KGHSH, CDR2 LQKENI, per germline. This CDR3 comprises 12 residues. The ends were cut back, 2 bases at V and 8 bases at J, with 9 bases in the middle. The CDR3 loop is CASSPLKGEAFF. Here the CDR3 DNA reads TGTGCCAGCTCACCATTGAAGGGGGAAGCTTTCTTT.

About this clonotype: At one end the junction does not follow the germline gene, possibly because of a read error. The rearrangement joins TRBV2 to TRBJ2-1; no firm D call. This CDR3 has 14 residues. Germline V gives CDR1 SNHLY, CDR2 FYNNEI. In nucleotides, the CDR3 is TGTGCCAGCAGTGAATTCCGACGGTACAATAAGCAGTTCTTC. This encodes CASSEFRRYNKQFF. Looking up the rest from reference TRBV2 and TRBJ2-1 gives the full variable domain: EPEVTQTPSHQVTQMGQEVILRCVPISNHLYFYWYRQILGQKVEFLVSFYNNEISEKSEIFDDQFSVERPDGSNFTLKIRSTKLEDSAMYFCASSEFRRYNKQFFGPGTRLTVL.

This clonotype occurred many times. The genes are TRBV6-2 or TRBV6-3 and TRBJ2-3, with 8 bases aligning to TRBD1. CDR1 is MNHEY and CDR2 is SVGEGT in the germline V gene. Trimming at V came to 7 bases and at J to 2 bases, leaving 5 bases not matched to a gene. This CDR3 contains 14 residues. CDR3: CASTTGGVTDTQYF. The CDR3 DNA follows: TGTGCCAGCACCACAGGGGGAGTCACAGATACGCAGTATTTT.

This clonotype was detected ten times or more. The J gene is TRBJ2-1, the V gene TRBV28; D is ambiguous. The germline CDR1 and CDR2 sequences are MDHEN and SYDVKM. Deletions cut 2 bases from V and 6 bases from J, with 11 bases between. The CDR3 has 14 amino acids. The CDR3 spells CASSLKAWGNEQFF. The CDR3 region has the DNA TGTGCCAGCAGTTTAAAGGCATGGGGCAATGAGCAGTTCTTC.

This clonotype appeared many times. CDR3 bases: TGCAGCGTTGAAAAAGCGGGAGGGAGCGATGAGCAGTTCTTC. This sequence encodes CSVEKAGGSDEQFF. The chain employs TRBV29-1 and TRBJ2-1; 10 bases are shared with TRBD2. J gave up 8 bases and V 2 bases, and 6 bases lay outside the gene matches. The CDR3 loop spans 14 amino acids. Per germline, CDR1 SQVTM and CDR2 ANQGSEA.

This clonotype has ten or more counts. The V and J genes are TRBV29-1 and TRBJ1-1; possible D gene TRBD1, 5 bases. Trimming cost V 8 bases and J 1 base, with 11 bases left between them. The V gene's germline CDR1 is SQVTM and CDR2 ANQGSEA. The CDR3 runs to 12 residues. The CDR3 sequence: CSSGLQNTEAFF. The CDR3 DNA is TGCAGCTCGGGACTCCAGAACACTGAAGCTTTCTTT.

This clonotype was detected many times. The rearrangement uses TRBV19 and TRBJ1-5; 9 bases align to TRBD1. CDR3 size: 16 residues. The junction had 6 bases not matched to a gene; V was cut back by 5 bases and J by 1 base. Per the germline V gene, CDR1 is LNHDA and CDR2 is SQIVND (reference sequence). As DNA, the CDR3 is TGTGCCAGTAGTGCTGGACAGGGGAGGAGCAATCAGCCCCAGCATTTT. Its protein product is CASSAGQGRSNQPQHF.

This chain links TRBV28 with TRBJ2-7; 10 bases are shared with TRBD1. The CDR3 contains 14 residues. J gave up 5 bases and V 6 bases, and 7 bases lay outside the gene matches. CDR1 is MDHEN and CDR2 is SYDVKM in the germline V gene. CDR3 coding DNA: TGTGCCAGCAGGAGCCAGACAGGGGGCGACGAGCAGTACTTC. Its protein product is CASRSQTGGDEQYF.

The table lists this clonotype with many counts. V and J are TRBV29-1 and TRBJ2-3, with 8 bases identical to TRBD1. Germline CDR1 SQVTM, CDR2 ANQGSEA. CDR3 size: 12 residues. V lost 7 bases, J lost 4 bases, and 4 bases stayed unmatched. The CDR3 reads CSATTGADTQYF. CDR3 DNA: TGCAGCGCCACGACAGGGGCAGATACGCAGTATTTT.

This clonotype was detected many times. The chain has TRBV12-3 or TRBV12-4 and TRBJ2-1, with 8 positions matching TRBD1. Trimming took 3 bases from V and 6 from J; bases not matched to a gene: 4. The CDR3 totals 14 residues. Here the CDR3 reads CASSLDRDINEQFF. DNA of the CDR3: TGTGCCAGCAGTTTGGACAGGGATATCAATGAGCAGTTCTTC.

About this clonotype: The junction does not match germline at one end; this may be a read error. The chain uses TRBV27 and TRBJ2-1; D is perhaps TRBD2 (6 bases). The CDR3 is made up of 18 amino acids. Germline-derived CDR1 and CDR2 are MNHEY and SMNVEV (reference sequence). CDR3 sequence reads: CANSLYAGGPPSYNEQFF. Here the CDR3 DNA reads TGTGCCAACAGTTTATATGCCGGAGGGCCCCCTTCCTACAATGAGCAGTTCTTC.

Comments on this clonotype: With a much larger clone just one base away, this may be a read error. This rearrangement joins TRBV6-2 or TRBV6-3 to TRBJ2-1; 7 nucleotides match TRBD2. V trimming: 5 bases; J trimming: 3 bases; junction bases outside the gene matches: 7. Germline V gene data show CDR1 as MNHEY and CDR2 as SVGEGT. This CDR3 is built from 15 residues. DNA for the CDR3: TGTGCCAGCAGTGAAGTGGCGGGAGACTACAATGAGCAGTTCTTC. Its translation: CASSEVAGDYNEQFF.

There are many counts of this clonotype. The chain recombines TRBV7-9 with TRBJ2-2; TRBD2 agrees at 13 bases. The CDR3 spans 16 residues. From germline, CDR1 is SEHNR and CDR2 FQNEAQ (reference sequence). Trimming at V came to 1 base and at J to 4 bases, leaving 0 bases not matched to a gene. The CDR3 region has the DNA TGTGCCAGCAGCTTAGGGACTAGCGGGAGCACCGGGGAGCTGTTTTTT. This codes for CASSLGTSGSTGELFF.

This clonotype has at least ten counts. V usage is TRBV6-1 and J usage is TRBJ1-5; D not resolved. Germline CDR1 MNHNS, CDR2 SASEGT. V lost 6 bases and J 2 bases, leaving 14 bases between the germline ends. This CDR3 has 15 residues. The CDR3 DNA reads TGTGCCAGCAGAGAGAGGCTATATGGCAATCAGCCCCAGCATTTT. Amino acid sequence: CASRERLYGNQPQHF.

This clonotype was seen many times. The rearrangement joins TRBV5-1 to TRBJ1-4; D is unclear. Per the germline V gene, CDR1 is SGHRS and CDR2 is YFSETQ. The CDR3 contains 14 residues. Trimming cost V 0 bases and J 6 bases, with 9 bases left between them. DNA for the CDR3: TGCGCCAGCAGCTTGGTGGCGACCGATGAAAAACTGTTTTTT. It codes for CASSLVATDEKLFF. Based on the CDR3 plus reference TRBV5-1 and TRBJ1-4, the full variable domain is KAGVTQTPRYLIKTRGQQVTLSCSPISGHRSVSWYQQTPGQGLQFLFEYFSETQRNKGNFPGRFSGRQFSNSRSEMNVSTLELGDSALYLCASSLVATDEKLFFGSGTQLSVL.

This clonotype was seen many times. This rearrangement joins TRBV6-1 to TRBJ2-2; no clear D gene. This CDR3 has 14 amino acids. Per germline, CDR1 MNHNS and CDR2 SASEGT. Trimming shortened V by 8 bases and J by 0 bases, and 10 bases separated the two germline ends. The CDR3 DNA sequence: TGTGCCAGCTCGGAAGGTTCGAACACCGGGGAGCTGTTTTTT. This codes for CASSEGSNTGELFF.

This clonotype was counted many times. The chain combines TRBV7-8 with TRBJ2-3; 7 nucleotides line up with TRBD2. With V trimmed by 2 bases and J by 3 bases, 14 bases remained unmatched. The CDR3 has 18 amino acids. Germline V CDR1 and CDR2: SGHVS, FQNEAQ. The CDR3 coding sequence is TGTGCCAGCAGCTTAACCCCGGTTGGGCGGGAGATAACAGATACGCAGTATTTT. It yields the protein CASSLTPVGREITDTQYF.